This is a list of T cell receptor beta chains from one sample in a study of persistence of HIV-infected CD4 T cells. These receptors' antigens are unknown. Method: immunoSEQ multiplex PCR; TCRdb's copy keeps in-frame clones and lacks some. The data show around 28,000 clones, around 80% seen once. Sequenced here: CD4+ T cells sorted from PBMCs after approximately 20-hour stimulation, sampled from a patient who received antiretroviral therapy. Receptors were obtained from an adult woman with HIV who was CMV-seropositive. The CDR3 runs from the conserved cysteine through the conserved F or W. D genes are given only for firm matches. Rows may omit the clone size; those that give it use once, few, many or a size class.

TRBD2,TRBV7-3,TRBJ2-3,-,TGTGCCAGCAGCTTAGATCTAGCGGGGGTTACGGATACGCAGTATTTT,CASSLDLAGVTDTQYF
-,TRBV5-4,TRBJ2-1,-,TGTGCCAGCGAAGCGTCATCCGGGCAGGTAGGGAATGAGCAGTTCTTC,CASEASSGQVGNEQFF
TRBD1,TRBV5-4,TRBJ1-2,-,TGTGCCAGCAGCTGGGGACAGGCTTATGGCTACACCTTC,CASSWGQAYGYTF
-,TRBV6-5,TRBJ1-6,-,TGTGCCAGCAGTTACACCTATAATTCACCCCTCCACTTT,CASSYTYNSPLHF
-,TRBV12-3/TRBV12-4,TRBJ1-1,-,TGTGCCAGCATGGATTTGGGACCTGAAGCTTTCTTT,CASMDLGPEAFF
-,TRBV11-2,TRBJ1-3,-,TGTGCCAGCAGCTTAGAGAGGCGGGCGACCATATATTTT,CASSLERRATIYF
-,TRBV27,TRBJ1-5,-,TGTGCCAGCAGTTTATTCGGCCGGTATAGCAATCAGCCCCAGCATTTT,CASSLFGRYSNQPQHF
-,TRBV12-3/TRBV12-4,TRBJ1-1,-,TGTGCCAGCAGTTTAGAGGCTGAAGCTTTCTTT,CASSLEAEAFF
-,TRBV19,TRBJ1-6,-,TGTGCCAGTAGTATTATCAGGGAAGGAAGTTCACCCCTCCACTTT,CASSIIREGSSPLHF
TRBD1,TRBV27,TRBJ1-2,-,TGTGCCAGCAGTCGACAGGGGAAAGGCTACACCTTC,CASSRQGKGYTF
-,TRBV2,TRBJ1-6,once,TGTGCCAGCGCGGTGTACTCCTATAATTCACCCCTCCACTTT,CASAVYSYNSPLHF
-,TRBV2,TRBJ1-5,-,TGTGCCAGCAGGGTTGGAGCGGCGGGCAATCAGCCCCAGCATTTT,CASRVGAAGNQPQHF
-,TRBV9,TRBJ1-2,once,TGTGCCAGCAGCGTGGACACCAGCTATGGCTACACCTTC,CASSVDTSYGYTF